A single TCR beta chain is shown here with its context. The V and J ends lost 3 bases and 8 bases, in that order; junction bases with no gene match: 9. Germline loops: CDR1 KGHSH, CDR2 LQKENI. The CDR3 spans 14 residues. These data come from a study of blood T cell repertoires in COVID-19. On the study more broadly: Samples representing acute and convalescent COVID-19 were sourced from the United States, Italy and Spain. T cells, B-cell-depleted T cells, or PBMCs supplied cDNA or gDNA.

Per the original methods: By means of reference gene primer amplification, nucleated cell counts were estimated. Using immunoSEQ multiplex PCR, the repertoire was profiled, and TCRdb retains in-frame clones only, with some absent. V, J and clone size were drawn from that table, and D and trimming were deduced from the DNA. The sample consists of 250,000 to 400,000 clones, around 90% of them appearing once. The specimen was peripheral blood. The clonotype comes from a woman aged 25 to 39 with COVID-19, enrolled during active disease. The chain recombines TRBV18 with TRBJ1-2; TRBD1 matches 7 bases. This chain's CDR3 is CASSPAGQVEGYTF. In DNA, the CDR3 is TGTGCCAGCTCACCGGCCGGACAGGTTGAAGGCTACACCTTC.